This T cell receptor beta chain was recorded in a study of cytomegalovirus exposure and HLA in healthy donors. Both 60 Vbeta primers and 13 Jbeta primers went into the PCR. Only in-frame clones appear in the TCRdb table, and some are missing; sequencing was by immunoSEQ multiplex PCR. The table has some 89,000 clones, just over 70% seen once. Healthy people donating bone marrow made up the donors. Germline V CDR1 and CDR2: SQVTM, ANQGSEA. The CDR3 loop spans 12 amino acids. The ends were cut back, 7 bases at V and 6 bases at J, with 16 bases in the middle. What was sequenced was PBMCs. The chain combines TRBV29-1 with TRBJ2-7; D is perhaps TRBD1 (6 bases). The clonotype comes from a man in his 60s in good health and CMV-seronegative. In DNA, the CDR3 is TGCAGCGCCTTGACCTCAGGGGTCGAGCAGTACTTC. This translates into CSALTSGVEQYF.